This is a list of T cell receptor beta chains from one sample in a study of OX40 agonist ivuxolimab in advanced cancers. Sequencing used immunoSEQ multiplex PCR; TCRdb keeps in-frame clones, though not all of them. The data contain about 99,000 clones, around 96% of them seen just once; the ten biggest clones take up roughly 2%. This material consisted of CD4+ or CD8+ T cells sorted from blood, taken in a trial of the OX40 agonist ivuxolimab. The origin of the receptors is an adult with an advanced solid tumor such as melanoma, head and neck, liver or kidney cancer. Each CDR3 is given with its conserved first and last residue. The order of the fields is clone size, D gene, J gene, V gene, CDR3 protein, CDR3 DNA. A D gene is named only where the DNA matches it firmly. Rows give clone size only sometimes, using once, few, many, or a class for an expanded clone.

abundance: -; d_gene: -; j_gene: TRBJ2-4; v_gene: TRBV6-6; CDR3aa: CASSYAEDIQYF; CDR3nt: TGTGCCAGCAGTTACGCGGAGGACATTCAGTACTTC
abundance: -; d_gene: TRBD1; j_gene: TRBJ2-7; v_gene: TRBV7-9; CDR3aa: CASSPTGGSYEQYF; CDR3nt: TGTGCCAGCAGCCCAACAGGGGGCTCCTACGAGCAGTACTTC
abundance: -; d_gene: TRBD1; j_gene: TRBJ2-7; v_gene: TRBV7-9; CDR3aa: CASSSRDSYEQYF; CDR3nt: TGTGCCAGCAGCTCCCGGGACAGCTACGAGCAGTACTTC
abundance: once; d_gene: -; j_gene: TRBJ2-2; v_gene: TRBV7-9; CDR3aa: CASSWGGTGELFF; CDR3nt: TGTGCCAGCAGCTGGGGTGGCACCGGGGAGCTGTTTTTT
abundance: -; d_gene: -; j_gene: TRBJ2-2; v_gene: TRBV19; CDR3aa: CASSMDLSNTGELFF; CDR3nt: TGTGCCAGTAGTATGGACTTATCGAACACCGGGGAGCTGTTTTTT
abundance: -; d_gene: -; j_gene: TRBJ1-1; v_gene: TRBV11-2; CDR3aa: CASSLGRNTEAFF; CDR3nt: TGTGCCAGCAGCTTAGGCAGGAACACTGAAGCTTTCTTT
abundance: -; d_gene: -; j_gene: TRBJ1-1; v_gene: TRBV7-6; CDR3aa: CASSLAGEVEGAFF; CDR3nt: TGTGCCAGCAGCTTAGCCGGGGAAGTAGAGGGCGCTTTCTTT
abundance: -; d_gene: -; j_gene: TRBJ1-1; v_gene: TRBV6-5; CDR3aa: CASSYSGGITEAFF; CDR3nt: TGTGCCAGCAGTTACTCCGGGGGGATCACTGAAGCTTTCTTT
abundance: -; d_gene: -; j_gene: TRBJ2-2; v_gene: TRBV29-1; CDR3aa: CSVEQGSGELFF; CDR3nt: TGCAGCGTTGAACAGGGATCCGGGGAGCTGTTTTTT
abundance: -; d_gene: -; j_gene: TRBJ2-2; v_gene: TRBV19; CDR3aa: CASSIIGPGELFF; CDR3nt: TGTGCCAGTAGTATAATAGGGCCCGGGGAGCTGTTTTTT
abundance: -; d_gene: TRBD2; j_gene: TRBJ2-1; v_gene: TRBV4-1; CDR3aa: CASSQETSVTSSYNEQFF; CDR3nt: TGCGCCAGCAGCCAGGAAACTAGCGTAACGAGCTCCTACAATGAGCAGTTCTTC
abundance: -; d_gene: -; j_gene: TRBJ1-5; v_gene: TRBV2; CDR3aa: CASTYSAVGNQPQHF; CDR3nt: TGTGCCAGCACCTACTCGGCCGTAGGCAATCAGCCCCAGCATTTT
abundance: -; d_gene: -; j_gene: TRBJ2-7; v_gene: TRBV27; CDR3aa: CASSLSNSYEQYF; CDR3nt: TGTGCCAGCAGTTTATCGAATTCGTACGAGCAGTACTTC
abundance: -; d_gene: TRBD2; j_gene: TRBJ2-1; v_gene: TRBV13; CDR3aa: CASSSPVMPRGIEGDSSYNEQFF; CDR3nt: TGTGCCAGCAGCTCCCCGGTAATGCCGCGGGGGATTGAGGGTGACTCCTCCTACAATGAGCAGTTCTTC
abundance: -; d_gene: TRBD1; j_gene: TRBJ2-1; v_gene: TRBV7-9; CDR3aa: CASSQGEYPNEQFF; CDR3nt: TGTGCCAGCAGCCAGGGGGAATACCCTAATGAGCAGTTCTTC
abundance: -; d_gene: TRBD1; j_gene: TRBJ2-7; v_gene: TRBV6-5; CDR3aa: CASTRDRVDFEQYF; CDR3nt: TGTGCCAGCACCCGGGACAGGGTAGACTTCGAGCAGTACTTC
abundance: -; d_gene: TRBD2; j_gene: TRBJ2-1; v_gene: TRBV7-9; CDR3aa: CASSLIAGGSMNEQFF; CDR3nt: TGTGCCAGCAGCTTAATAGCGGGGGGGAGTATGAATGAGCAGTTCTTC
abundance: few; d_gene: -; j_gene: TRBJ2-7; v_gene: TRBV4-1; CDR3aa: CASSQEFLADEQYF; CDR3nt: TGCGCCAGCAGCCAAGAGTTCCTAGCTGACGAGCAGTACTTC
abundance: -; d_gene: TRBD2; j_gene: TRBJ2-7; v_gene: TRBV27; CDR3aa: CASSSGLASYEQYF; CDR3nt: TGTGCCAGCAGTTCGGGACTAGCTTCCTACGAGCAGTACTTC
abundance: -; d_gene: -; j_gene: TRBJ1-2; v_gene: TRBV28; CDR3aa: CASSPPPDGDYGYTF; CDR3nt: TGTGCCAGCAGTCCGCCCCCGGACGGGGACTATGGCTACACCTTC
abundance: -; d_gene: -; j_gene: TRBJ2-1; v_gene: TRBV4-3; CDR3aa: CASSQDTAYNEQFF; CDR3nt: TGCGCCAGCAGCCAAGATACTGCTTACAATGAGCAGTTCTTC
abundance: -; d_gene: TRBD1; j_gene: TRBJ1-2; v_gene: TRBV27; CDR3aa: CASSLTGVYGYTF; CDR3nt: TGTGCCAGCAGTTTGACAGGGGTCTATGGCTACACCTTC